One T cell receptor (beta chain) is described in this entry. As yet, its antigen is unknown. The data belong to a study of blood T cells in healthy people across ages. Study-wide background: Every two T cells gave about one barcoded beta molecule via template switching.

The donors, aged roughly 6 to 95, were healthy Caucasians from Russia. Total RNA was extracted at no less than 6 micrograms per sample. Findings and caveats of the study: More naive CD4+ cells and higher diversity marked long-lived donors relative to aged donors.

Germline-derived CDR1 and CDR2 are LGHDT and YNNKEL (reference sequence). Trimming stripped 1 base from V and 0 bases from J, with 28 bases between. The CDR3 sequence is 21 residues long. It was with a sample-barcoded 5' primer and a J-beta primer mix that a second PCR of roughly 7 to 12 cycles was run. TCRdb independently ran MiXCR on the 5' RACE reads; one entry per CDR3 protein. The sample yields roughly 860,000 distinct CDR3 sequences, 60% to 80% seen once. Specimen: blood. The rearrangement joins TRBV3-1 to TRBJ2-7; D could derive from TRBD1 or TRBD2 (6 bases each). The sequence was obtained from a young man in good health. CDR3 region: CASSQVLMRGQRGRSSYEQYF. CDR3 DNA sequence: TGTGCCAGCAGCCAAGTATTAATGCGGGGACAAAGGGGCCGAAGCTCCTACGAGCAGTACTTC.